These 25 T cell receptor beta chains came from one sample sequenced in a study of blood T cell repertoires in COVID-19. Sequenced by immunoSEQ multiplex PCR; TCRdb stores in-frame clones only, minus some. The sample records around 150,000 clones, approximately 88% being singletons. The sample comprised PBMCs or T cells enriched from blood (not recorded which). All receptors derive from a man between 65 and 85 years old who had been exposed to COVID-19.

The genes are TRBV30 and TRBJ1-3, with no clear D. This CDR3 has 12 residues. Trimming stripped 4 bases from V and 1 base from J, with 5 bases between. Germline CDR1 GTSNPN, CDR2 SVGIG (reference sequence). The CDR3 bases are TGTGCCTGGAATCTTTCTGGAAACACCATATATTTT. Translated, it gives CAWNLSGNTIYF.

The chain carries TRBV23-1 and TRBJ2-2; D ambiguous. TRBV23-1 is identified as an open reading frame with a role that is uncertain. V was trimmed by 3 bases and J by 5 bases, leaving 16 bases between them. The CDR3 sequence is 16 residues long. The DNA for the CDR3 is TGCGCCAGCAGTCACCTTTCCCTCCTCGGGACCGGGGAGCTGTTTTTT. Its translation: CASSHLSLLGTGELFF.

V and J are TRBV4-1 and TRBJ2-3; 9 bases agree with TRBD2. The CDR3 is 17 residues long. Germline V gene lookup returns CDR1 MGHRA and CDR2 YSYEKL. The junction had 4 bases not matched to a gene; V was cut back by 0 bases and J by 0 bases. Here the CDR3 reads CASSQDLTSGSTDTQYF. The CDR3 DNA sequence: TGCGCCAGCAGCCAAGACCTTACTAGCGGGAGCACAGATACGCAGTATTTT.

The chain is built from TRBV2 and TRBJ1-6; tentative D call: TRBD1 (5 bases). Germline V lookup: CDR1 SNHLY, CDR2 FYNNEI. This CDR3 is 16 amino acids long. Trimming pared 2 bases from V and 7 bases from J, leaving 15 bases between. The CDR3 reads CASSENSGVKNSPLHF. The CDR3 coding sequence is TGTGCCAGCAGTGAAAATTCGGGGGTGAAGAATTCACCCCTCCACTTT.

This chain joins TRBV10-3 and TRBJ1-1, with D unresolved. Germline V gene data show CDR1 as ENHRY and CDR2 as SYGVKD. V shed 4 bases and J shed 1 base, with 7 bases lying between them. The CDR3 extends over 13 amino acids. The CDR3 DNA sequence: TGTGCCATCAGTGGATCAGAGAACACTGAAGCTTTCTTT. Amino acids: CAISGSENTEAFF.

The CDR3 bases are TGTGCCAGCAGTGCGGTACTTCACACTGAAGCTTTCTTT. Residues: CASSAVLHTEAFF. V usage is TRBV27 and J usage is TRBJ1-1; D is undetermined. This CDR3 comprises 13 residues. The germline CDR1 and CDR2 sequences are MNHEY and SMNVEV (reference sequence). The V end was cut by 5 bases, the J end by 3 bases, with 10 bases between.

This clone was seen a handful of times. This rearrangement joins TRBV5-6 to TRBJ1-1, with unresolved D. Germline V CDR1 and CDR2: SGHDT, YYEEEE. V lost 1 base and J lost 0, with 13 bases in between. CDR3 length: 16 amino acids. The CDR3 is CASSLLGIGMNTEAFF. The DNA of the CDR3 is TGTGCCAGCAGCTTGTTGGGTATCGGGATGAACACTGAAGCTTTCTTT.

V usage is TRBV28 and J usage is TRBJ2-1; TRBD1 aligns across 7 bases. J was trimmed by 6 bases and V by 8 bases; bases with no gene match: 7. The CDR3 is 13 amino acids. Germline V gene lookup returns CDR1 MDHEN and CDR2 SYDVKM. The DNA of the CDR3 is TGTGCCAGCGGGACAGCCCCTTCCAATGAGCAGTTCTTC. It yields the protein CASGTAPSNEQFF.

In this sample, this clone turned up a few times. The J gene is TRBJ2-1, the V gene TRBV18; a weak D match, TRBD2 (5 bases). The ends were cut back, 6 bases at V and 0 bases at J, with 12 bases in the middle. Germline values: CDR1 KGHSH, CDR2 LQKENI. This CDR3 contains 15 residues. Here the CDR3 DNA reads TGTGCCAGCTCCCGACCGGGAAGCTCCTACAATGAGCAGTTCTTC. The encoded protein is CASSRPGSSYNEQFF.

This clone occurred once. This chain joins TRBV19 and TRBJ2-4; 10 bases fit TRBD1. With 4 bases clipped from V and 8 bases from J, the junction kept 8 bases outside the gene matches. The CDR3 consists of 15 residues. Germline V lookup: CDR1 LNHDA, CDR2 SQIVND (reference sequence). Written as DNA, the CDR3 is TGTGCCAGTAGTACCCCGACAGGGGGCGCGGACATTCAGTACTTC. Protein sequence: CASSTPTGGADIQYF.

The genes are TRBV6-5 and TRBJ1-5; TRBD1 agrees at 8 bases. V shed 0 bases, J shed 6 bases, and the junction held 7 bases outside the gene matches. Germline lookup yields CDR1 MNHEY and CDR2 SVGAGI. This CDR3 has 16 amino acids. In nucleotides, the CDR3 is TGTGCCAGCAGTTACTCTAATCAGGGGGCAGGTCAGCCCCAGCATTTT. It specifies CASSYSNQGAGQPQHF.

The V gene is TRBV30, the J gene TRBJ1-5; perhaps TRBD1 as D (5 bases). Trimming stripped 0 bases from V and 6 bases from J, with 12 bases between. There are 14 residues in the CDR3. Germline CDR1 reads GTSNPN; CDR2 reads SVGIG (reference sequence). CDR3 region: CAWSVLGGSQPQHF. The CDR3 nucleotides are TGTGCCTGGAGTGTATTGGGGGGGAGTCAGCCCCAGCATTTT.

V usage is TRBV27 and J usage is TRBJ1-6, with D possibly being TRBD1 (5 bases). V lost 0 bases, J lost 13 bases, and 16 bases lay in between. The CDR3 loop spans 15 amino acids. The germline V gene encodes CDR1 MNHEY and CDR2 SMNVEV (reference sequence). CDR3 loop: CASSLSPDISIPLHF. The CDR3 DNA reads TGTGCCAGCAGTTTATCGCCGGACATCTCCATCCCCCTCCACTTT.

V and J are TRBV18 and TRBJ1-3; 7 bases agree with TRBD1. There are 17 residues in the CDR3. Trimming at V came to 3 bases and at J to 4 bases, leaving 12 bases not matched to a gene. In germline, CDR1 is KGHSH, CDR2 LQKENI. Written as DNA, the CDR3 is TGTGCCAGCTCACCCCTCGACAGGGAATCATACGGAAACACCATATATTTT. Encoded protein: CASSPLDRESYGNTIYF.

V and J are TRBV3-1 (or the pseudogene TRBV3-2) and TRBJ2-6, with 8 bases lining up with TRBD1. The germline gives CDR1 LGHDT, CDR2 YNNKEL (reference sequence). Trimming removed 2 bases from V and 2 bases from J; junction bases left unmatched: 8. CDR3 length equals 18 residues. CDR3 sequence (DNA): TGTGCCAGCAGCCAAAGACGGCAGGGGGCGCCTGGGGCCAACGTCCTGACTTTC. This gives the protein CASSQRRQGAPGANVLTF.

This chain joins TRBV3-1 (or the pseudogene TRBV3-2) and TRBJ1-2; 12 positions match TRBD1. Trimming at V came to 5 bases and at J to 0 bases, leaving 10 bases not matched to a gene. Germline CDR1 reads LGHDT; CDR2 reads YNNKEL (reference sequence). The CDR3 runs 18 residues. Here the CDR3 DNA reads TGTGCCAGCAGCTTCGAGTGGGACAGGGGGCAAACTAACTATGGCTACACCTTC. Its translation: CASSFEWDRGQTNYGYTF.

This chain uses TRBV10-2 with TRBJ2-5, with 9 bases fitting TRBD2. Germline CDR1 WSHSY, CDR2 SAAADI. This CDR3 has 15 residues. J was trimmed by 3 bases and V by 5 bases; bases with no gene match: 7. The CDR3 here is CASSRAGGGKETQYF. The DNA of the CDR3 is TGCGCCAGCAGTAGGGCGGGAGGGGGCAAAGAGACCCAGTACTTC.

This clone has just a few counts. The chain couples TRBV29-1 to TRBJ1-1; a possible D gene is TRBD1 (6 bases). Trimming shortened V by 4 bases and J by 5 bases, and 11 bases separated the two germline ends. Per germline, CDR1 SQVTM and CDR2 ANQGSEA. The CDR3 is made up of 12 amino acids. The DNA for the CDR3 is TGCAGCGTTGGACAGGCGGAGACTGAAGCTTTCTTT. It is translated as CSVGQAETEAFF.

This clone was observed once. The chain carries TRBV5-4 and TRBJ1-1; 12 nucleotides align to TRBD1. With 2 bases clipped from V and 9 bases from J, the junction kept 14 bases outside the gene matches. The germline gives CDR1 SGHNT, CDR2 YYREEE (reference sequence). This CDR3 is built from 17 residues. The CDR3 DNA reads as TGTGCCAGCAGCTTAAAGGGGACAGGGGGCAGTCCGCTCAAAGCTTTCTTT. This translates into CASSLKGTGGSPLKAFF.

This CDR3 reads CAIRRDRPNTGELFF. DNA of the CDR3: TGTGCCATTCGCCGCGACAGGCCGAACACCGGGGAGCTGTTTTTT. The chain has TRBV24-1 and TRBJ2-2; weak D call: TRBD1 (6 bases). This CDR3 has 15 residues. The V end was cut by 11 bases, the J end by 0 bases, with 15 bases between. Germline V gene lookup returns CDR1 KGHDR and CDR2 SFDVKD.

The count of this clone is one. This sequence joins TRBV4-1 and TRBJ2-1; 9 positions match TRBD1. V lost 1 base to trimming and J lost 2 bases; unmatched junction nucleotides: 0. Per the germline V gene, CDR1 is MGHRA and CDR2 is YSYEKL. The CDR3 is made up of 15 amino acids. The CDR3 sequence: CASSQGTGAYNEQFF. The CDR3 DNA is TGCGCCAGCAGCCAAGGGACAGGGGCCTACAATGAGCAGTTCTTC.

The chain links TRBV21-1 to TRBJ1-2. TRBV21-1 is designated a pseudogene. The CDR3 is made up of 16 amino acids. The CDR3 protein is CASSKGPGLQNYGYTF. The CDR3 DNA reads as TGTGCCAGCAGCAAAGGTCCGGGACTCCAGAACTATGGCTACACCTTC.

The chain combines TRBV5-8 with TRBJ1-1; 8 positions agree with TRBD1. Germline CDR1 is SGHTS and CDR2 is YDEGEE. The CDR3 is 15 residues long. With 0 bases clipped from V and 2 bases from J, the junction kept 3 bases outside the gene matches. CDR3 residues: CASSLDGQGNTEAFF. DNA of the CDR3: TGTGCCAGCAGCTTGGACGGACAGGGCAACACTGAAGCTTTCTTT.

The CDR3 sequence: CASSFDRTRGSPLHF. CDR3 nucleotides: TGTGCCAGCAGCTTCGACAGAACGCGGGGTTCACCCCTCCACTTT. The chain joins TRBV7-9 to TRBJ1-6; D might be TRBD1 (5 bases). This CDR3 has 15 residues. The V end lost 3 bases, the J end lost 9 bases, and 15 bases lay between the germline ends. CDR1 and CDR2 (germline): SEHNR, FQNEAQ (reference sequence).

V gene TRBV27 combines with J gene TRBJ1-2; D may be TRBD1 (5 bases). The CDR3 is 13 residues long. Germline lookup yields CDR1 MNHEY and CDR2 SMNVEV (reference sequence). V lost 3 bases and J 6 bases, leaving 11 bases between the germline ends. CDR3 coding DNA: TGTGCCAGCAGTTTTGGACATCAAAATGGCTACACCTTC. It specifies CASSFGHQNGYTF.